This note documents a single T cell receptor (beta chain) sequence. Its target is unknown. These data are taken from a study of T cells after yellow fever vaccination. Overall study results and limits: Re-detected after boosting: most primary clones, about 96% of CD4 and around 86% of CD8. Just a small share of clonotypes turned up in the CD4 compartment as well as the CD8 compartment.

UMIs and a universal primer site were added when TCR cDNA was made by 5'RACE template switching. Via MiXCR, TCRdb re-called the 5' RACE reads, giving one row per CDR3 protein. The sample has some 300,000 distinct CDR3 sequences, about 11% seen once; the top ten hold about 3.3%. The ends lost 6 bases at V and 0 bases at J; junction bases unmatched: 8. The CDR3 runs 16 residues. The V gene's germline CDR1 is MNHEY and CDR2 SVGEGT. Sequenced here: CD4+ T cells sorted from PBMCs, sampled 45 days after the yellow fever booster vaccination. The chain links TRBV6-2 or TRBV6-3 to TRBJ2-1; TRBD1 aligns across 7 bases. The clonotype comes from a man in his late teens or twenties who received the YFV17D yellow fever vaccine. The CDR3 is CASSFTGASSYNEQFF. The CDR3 nucleotides read TGTGCCAGCAGCTTTACAGGGGCCAGCTCCTACAATGAGCAGTTCTTC.